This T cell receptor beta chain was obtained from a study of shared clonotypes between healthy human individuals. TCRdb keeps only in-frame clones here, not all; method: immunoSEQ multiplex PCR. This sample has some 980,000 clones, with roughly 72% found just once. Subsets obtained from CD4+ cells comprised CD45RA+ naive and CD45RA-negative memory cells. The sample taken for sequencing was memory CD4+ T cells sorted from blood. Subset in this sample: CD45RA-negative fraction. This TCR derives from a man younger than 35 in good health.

The DNA of the CDR3 is TGCGCCAGCAGCTCCGGACAGGGGGAGGACAATGAGCAGTTCTTC. Its protein product is CASSSGQGEDNEQFF. The rearrangement links TRBV5-1 to TRBJ2-1; 10 bases align to TRBD1. J lost 5 bases, V lost 3 bases, and 5 bases had no gene match. The CDR3 has 15 amino acids. Germline CDR1 and CDR2: SGHRS and YFSETQ.